Each of the 26 T cell receptor beta chains below was sequenced from the same sample in a study of blood T cell repertoires in COVID-19. Profiling relied on immunoSEQ multiplex PCR, and the TCRdb table lists in-frame clones only, not all of them. The sample has approximately 240,000 clones, approximately 86% seen once. Material: peripheral blood. Source of these receptors: a woman in her thirties who had recovered from COVID-19.

Only a few counts were recorded for this clone. The genes are TRBV29-1 and TRBJ2-2, with 8 bases matching TRBD1. V gave up 5 bases and J gave up 7 bases; unmatched junction bases: 9. CDR1 and CDR2 from the germline V gene are SQVTM and ANQGSEA. The CDR3 runs to 14 residues. CDR3 residues: CSVTDRGLIGELFF. CDR3 sequence (DNA): TGCAGCGTTACCGACAGGGGTTTAATCGGGGAGCTGTTTTTT.

This chain joins TRBV11-3 and TRBJ2-2; D may be TRBD1 (6 bases). Germline V gene data show CDR1 as SGHNT and CDR2 as YENEEA. CDR3 length: 19 residues. Trimming cost V 5 bases and J 0 bases, with 22 bases left between them. The CDR3 loop is CASSPGQGFLGSNTGELFF. Written as DNA, the CDR3 is TGTGCCAGCAGCCCAGGCCAGGGGTTTTTAGGTTCGAACACCGGGGAGCTGTTTTTT.

The gene calls are TRBV5-1 and TRBJ2-5; no definite D call. V was trimmed by 2 bases and J by 4 bases, leaving 9 bases between them. The CDR3 spans 13 residues. The germline V gene encodes CDR1 SGHRS and CDR2 YFSETQ. The CDR3 loop is CASSFTVGETQYF. CDR3 sequence (DNA): TGCGCCAGCAGCTTTACGGTTGGAGAGACCCAGTACTTC.

This rearrangement joins TRBV11-3 to TRBJ2-2, with TRBD1 matching over 7 bases. Trimming took 1 base from V and 4 from J; bases not matched to a gene: 0. This CDR3 contains 14 residues. In germline, CDR1 is SGHNT, CDR2 YENEEA. DNA for the CDR3: TGTGCCAGCAGCTTAGGACAGGGCACCGGGGAGCTGTTTTTT. Protein: CASSLGQGTGELFF. The whole variable domain, remainder taken from reference TRBV11-3 and TRBJ2-2, is EAGVVQSPRYKIIEKKQPVAFWCNPISGHNTLYWYLQNLGQGPELLIRYENEEAVDDSQLPKDRFSAERLKGVDSTLKIQPAELGDSAVYLCASSLGQGTGELFFGEGSRLTVL.

This chain connects TRBV6-2 or TRBV6-3 to TRBJ1-4; D remains ambiguous. Per the germline V gene, CDR1 is MNHEY and CDR2 is SVGEGT. The V gene lost 3 bases and the J gene lost 5 bases, with 10 bases spanning the gap. CDR3 length: 14 residues. The CDR3 DNA follows: TGTGCCAGCAGTTATTCCGGTGAAAATGAAAAACTGTTTTTT. Translation: CASSYSGENEKLFF.

The chain uses TRBV9 and TRBJ2-2, with D uncertain. Trimming took off 4 bases at V and 6 bases at J, with 19 bases between the two ends. Germline V CDR1 and CDR2: SGDLS, YYNGEE. This CDR3 spans 16 amino acids. CDR3 nucleotides: TGTGCCAGCAGCCCCAAAGGAGCCCACCCTTCCGGGGAGCTGTTTTTT. Translation: CASSPKGAHPSGELFF.

The J gene is TRBJ1-1, the V gene TRBV10-3; TRBD1 aligns across 8 bases. V lost 8 bases, J lost 3 bases, and 11 bases stayed unmatched. In germline, CDR1 is ENHRY, CDR2 SYGVKD. The CDR3 is made up of 15 amino acids. The CDR3 DNA follows: TGTGCCATCTCAGGGGGCGCGTTTGGGGACACTGAAGCTTTCTTT. The encoded protein is CAISGGAFGDTEAFF.

The V gene is TRBV5-6, the J gene TRBJ2-3; possibly TRBD2 for D (6 bases). V lost 2 bases, J lost 6 bases, and 16 bases lay in between. In germline, CDR1 is SGHDT, CDR2 YYEEEE. The CDR3 is 15 amino acids. CDR3 in DNA: TGTGCCAGCAGCTTCGGACTACCGGAGGGGGATACGCAGTATTTT. Protein: CASSFGLPEGDTQYF. The entire variable domain, with the rest obtained from reference TRBV5-6 and TRBJ2-3, is as follows: DAGVTQSPTHLIKTRGQQVTLRCSPKSGHDTVSWYQQALGQGPQFIFQYYEEEERQRGNFPDRFSGHQFPNYSSELNVNALLLGDSALYLCASSFGLPEGDTQYFGPGTRLTVL.

The V and J genes are TRBV7-2 and TRBJ1-3; D is undetermined. CDR3 length: 17 amino acids. Looked up from germline, CDR1 is SGHTA and CDR2 is FQGNSA. The V and J ends lost 0 bases and 0 bases respectively, with 12 bases between them. CDR3 residues: CASSLASGSSSGNTIYF. The DNA of the CDR3 is TGTGCCAGCAGCTTAGCTTCGGGGAGCAGCTCTGGAAACACCATATATTTT. The full variable domain, its missing parts supplied by reference TRBV7-2 and TRBJ1-3, is GAGVSQSPSNKVTEKGKDVELRCDPISGHTALYWYRQSLGQGLEFLIYFQGNSAPDKSGLPSDRFSAERTGGSVSTLTIQRTQQEDSAVYLCASSLASGSSSGNTIYFGEGSWLTVV.

V is TRBV2 and J is TRBJ1-5; unclear D gene. CDR1 SNHLY and CDR2 FYNNEI come from the germline V gene. V lost 3 bases and J 4 bases, leaving 4 bases between the germline ends. There are 12 residues in the CDR3. CDR3 sequence: CASSDRNQPQHF. CDR3 nucleotides: TGTGCCAGCAGTGACAGGAATCAGCCCCAGCATTTT.

The chain employs TRBV3-1 (or the pseudogene TRBV3-2) and TRBJ2-7, with D tentatively TRBD1 (5 bases). The V gene lost 2 bases and the J gene lost 6 bases, with 11 bases spanning the gap. The CDR3 runs to 13 residues. Per the germline V gene, CDR1 is LGHDT and CDR2 is YNNKEL (reference sequence). The CDR3 protein is CASSQLSRVEQYF. The CDR3 DNA reads as TGTGCCAGCAGCCAACTGAGCAGGGTCGAGCAGTACTTC.

The chain recombines TRBV7-9 with TRBJ2-2, with 14 nucleotides matching TRBD2. J was trimmed by 7 bases and V by 5 bases; bases with no gene match: 6. CDR3 length: 16 residues. The V gene's germline CDR1 is SEHNR and CDR2 FQNEAQ (reference sequence). CDR3 nucleotides: TGTGCCAGCAGCGGTCCGGGACTAGCGGGGGTCGGGGAGCTGTTTTTT. Its translation is CASSGPGLAGVGELFF.

In its sample, this clone was seen once. This chain joins TRBV2 and TRBJ2-1; 7 nucleotides match TRBD2. The V gene's germline CDR1 is SNHLY and CDR2 FYNNEI. The V gene end was trimmed by 1 base and the J gene end by 7 bases; junction bases not matched to a gene: 10. The CDR3 runs to 16 residues. This CDR3 reads CASSEERGRVGNEQFF. The CDR3 nucleotides read TGTGCCAGCAGTGAAGAACGGGGGAGGGTTGGGAATGAGCAGTTCTTC.

The rearrangement uses TRBV14 and TRBJ2-1; TRBD2 matches at 9 bases. The CDR3 runs 15 residues. Germline CDR1 reads SGHDN; CDR2 reads FVKESK. V dropped 3 bases and J dropped 10; count of bases not matched to a gene: 10. The CDR3 loop reads CASSQGTSGWLEQFF. The CDR3 nucleotides are TGTGCCAGCAGCCAGGGAACTAGCGGGTGGCTAGAGCAGTTCTTC.

This chain links TRBV5-1 with TRBJ2-1; D perhaps matches TRBD1 (6 bases). V was trimmed by 3 bases and J by 0 bases, leaving 13 bases between them. CDR1 SGHRS and CDR2 YFSETQ come from the germline V gene. CDR3 length equals 16 residues. DNA of the CDR3: TGCGCCAGCAGCTCTGGACAGATGAGCTCCTACAATGAGCAGTTCTTC. Translated, it gives CASSSGQMSSYNEQFF.

The genes are TRBV20-1 and TRBJ2-7, with D uncertain. Per germline, CDR1 DFQATT and CDR2 SNEGSKA (reference sequence). V lost 1 base and J 4 bases, leaving 5 bases between the germline ends. There are 11 residues in the CDR3. CDR3 bases: TGCAGTGCTAGAGCGGAGTACGAGCAGTACTTC. This sequence encodes CSARAEYEQYF.

The CDR3 spells CASSLSGGYNEQFF. The CDR3 DNA is TGTGCCAGCAGCCTTAGCGGGGGGTACAATGAGCAGTTCTTC. The rearrangement joins TRBV3-1 (or the pseudogene TRBV3-2) to TRBJ2-1; TRBD2 matches at 10 bases. Germline-derived CDR1 and CDR2 are LGHDT and YNNKEL (reference sequence). This CDR3 is built from 14 residues. The V segment lost 4 bases and the J segment 4 bases; nucleotides outside the gene matches: 1.

The rearrangement links TRBV6-5 to TRBJ1-4, with 7 bases that match TRBD1. The CDR3 sequence is 15 residues long. The V gene's germline CDR1 is MNHEY and CDR2 SVGAGI. The V segment lost 6 bases and the J segment 5 bases; nucleotides outside the gene matches: 9. Written as DNA, the CDR3 is TGTGCCAGCAGACAACAGGGGTTTCCGAATGAAAAACTGTTTTTT. Translating gives CASRQQGFPNEKLFF.

V usage is TRBV20-1 and J usage is TRBJ1-2; no definite D call. This CDR3 has 11 residues. Per the germline V gene, CDR1 is DFQATT and CDR2 is SNEGSKA (reference sequence). V was shortened by 3 bases and J by 7 bases, with 9 bases between the two germline ends. The CDR3 is CSASFEGGYTF. The DNA for the CDR3 is TGCAGTGCTAGTTTTGAGGGTGGCTACACCTTC.

V gene TRBV4-1 combines with J gene TRBJ2-7; 10 nucleotides agree with TRBD1. Trimming took 3 bases from V and 3 from J; bases not matched to a gene: 8. The CDR3 runs 16 residues. Germline CDR1 reads MGHRA; CDR2 reads YSYEKL. The CDR3 nucleotides are TGCGCCAGCAGCCACGCCGGGACAGGGGCCGACTACGAGCAGTACTTC. Amino acids: CASSHAGTGADYEQYF.

The chain combines TRBV7-6 with TRBJ2-7, with 9 bases fitting TRBD2. With 4 bases clipped from V and 5 bases from J, the junction kept 6 bases outside the gene matches. CDR3 length: 14 residues. Germline loops: CDR1 SGHVS, CDR2 FNYEAQ. The CDR3 nucleotides read TGTGCCAGCAGCTCTCAAGCGGGGGGCCACGAGCAGTACTTC. It codes for CASSSQAGGHEQYF. The full variable domain, with the rest looked up from reference TRBV7-6 and TRBJ2-7, is GAGVSQSPRYKVTKRGQDVALRCDPISGHVSLYWYRQALGQGPEFLTYFNYEAQQDKSGLPNDRFSAERPEGSISTLTIQRTEQRDSAMYRCASSSQAGGHEQYFGPGTRLTVT.

The chain joins TRBV7-9 to TRBJ2-7, with a weak D call TRBD1 (6 bases). The germline V gene has CDR1 SEHNR and CDR2 FQNEAQ (reference sequence). Between the trimmed V and J ends, which lost 3 bases and 5 bases, there was a span of 14 bases. CDR3 length: 14 amino acids. The CDR3 DNA is TGTGCCAGCAGCTTTAACACAGGGCCCCACGAGCAGTACTTC. This encodes CASSFNTGPHEQYF.

The V gene is TRBV15, the J gene TRBJ2-3; D is uncertain. Trimming cost V 0 bases and J 2 bases, with 3 bases left between them. This CDR3 has 13 amino acids. CDR1 is LNHNV, CDR2 YYDKDF, per germline (reference sequence). Here the CDR3 DNA reads TGTGCCACCAGCAGAGACCTCACAGATACGCAGTATTTT. Translation: CATSRDLTDTQYF.

This rearrangement joins TRBV7-9 to TRBJ1-2, with 7 nucleotides matching TRBD1. The V gene end was trimmed by 10 bases and the J gene end by 1 base; junction bases not matched to a gene: 3. The CDR3 length is 12 residues. Germline-derived CDR1 and CDR2 are SEHNR and FQNEAQ (reference sequence). This CDR3 reads CAIQGLNYGYTF. CDR3 nucleotides: TGTGCCATACAGGGGCTTAACTATGGCTACACCTTC.

This chain joins TRBV6-2 or TRBV6-3 and TRBJ1-6; D is possibly TRBD1 (5 bases). CDR3 size: 15 residues. Germline CDR1 is MNHEY and CDR2 is SVGEGT. Trimming shortened V by 0 bases and J by 8 bases, and 11 bases separated the two germline ends. The CDR3 loop is CASSYSGQADSPLHF. CDR3 coding DNA: TGTGCCAGCAGTTACTCGGGGCAGGCGGATTCACCCCTCCACTTT.

This clone appeared a single time. V gene TRBV5-1 combines with J gene TRBJ1-4, with D possibly being TRBD1 (5 bases). Looked up from germline, CDR1 is SGHRS and CDR2 is YFSETQ. The V end was cut by 0 bases, the J end by 5 bases, with 8 bases between. The CDR3 sequence is 14 residues long. This CDR3 is CASSLEGINEKLFF. Here the CDR3 DNA reads TGCGCCAGCAGCTTGGAGGGGATAAATGAAAAACTGTTTTTT.